What follows are 26 T cell receptor beta chains derived from one specimen sequenced in a study of T cell responses to AZD1222 COVID-19 vaccine. TCRdb keeps only in-frame clones here, not all; method: immunoSEQ multiplex PCR. Counted here are under 80,000 clones, about four fifths occurring once; the ten biggest clones make up roughly 25%. Sequenced material: peripheral blood, taken 28 days after the second AZD1222 dose. These receptors all come from an adult who received the AZD1222 COVID-19 vaccine.

The chain uses TRBV13 and TRBJ2-1; D unresolved. The germline V gene encodes CDR1 PRHDT and CDR2 FYEKMQ (reference sequence). The length of the CDR3 is 14 residues. Deletions cut 5 bases from V and 0 bases from J, with 8 bases between. CDR3 region: CASSRDSSYNEQFF. The CDR3 nucleotides read TGTGCCAGCAGCAGGGATAGCTCCTACAATGAGCAGTTCTTC.

The rearrangement joins TRBV14 to TRBJ2-6, with 8 nucleotides matching TRBD2. The CDR3 consists of 19 residues. V gave up 0 bases and J gave up 0 bases; unmatched junction bases: 7. Germline lookup yields CDR1 SGHDN and CDR2 FVKESK. The CDR3 loop is CASSQDRRLARSGANVLTF. For the CDR3, the DNA is TGTGCCAGCAGCCAAGATCGGAGACTAGCGCGCTCTGGGGCCAACGTCCTGACTTTC.

The genes are TRBV11-1 and TRBJ1-1; perhaps TRBD1 as D (5 bases). The germline V gene encodes CDR1 SGHAT and CDR2 FQDESV (reference sequence). The V end was cut by 6 bases, the J end by 1 base, with 15 bases between. CDR3 size: 15 residues. The CDR3, as DNA: TGTGCCAGCAGGGTCGATGGGGCCCCGAACACTGAAGCTTTCTTT. This translates into CASRVDGAPNTEAFF. Using reference TRBV11-1 and TRBJ1-1 for the parts outside the CDR3, the full variable domain is EAEVAQSPRYKITEKSQAVAFWCDPISGHATLYWYRQILGQGPELLVQFQDESVVDDSQLPKDRFSAERLKGVDSTLKIQPAELGDSAMYLCASRVDGAPNTEAFFGQGTRLTVV.

This clone showed up just once. The same CDR3 can be traced to other DNA sequences in this sample. J is TRBJ2-3 and V is TRBV14; D is ambiguous. The CDR3 covers 14 residues. Trimming took off 1 base at V and 2 bases at J, with 7 bases between the two ends. CDR1 SGHDN and CDR2 FVKESK come from the germline V gene. The CDR3 region is CASSQGRHTDTQYF. The CDR3 region has the DNA TGTGCCAGCAGCCAAGGTCGCCACACAGATACGCAGTATTTT.

This rearrangement joins TRBV28 to TRBJ2-2; a possible D gene is TRBD1 (6 bases). Germline V CDR1 and CDR2: MDHEN, SYDVKM. CDR3 length: 15 amino acids. Trimming removed 6 bases from V and 1 base from J, with 12 bases in between. The chain's CDR3 is CASSSPGQNTGELFF. In nucleotides, the CDR3 is TGTGCCAGCAGCTCACCGGGACAGAACACCGGGGAGCTGTTTTTT.

V is TRBV5-4 and J is TRBJ1-6; possibly TRBD1 for D (6 bases). Germline assignment: CDR1 SGHNT and CDR2 YYREEE (reference sequence). The CDR3 is made up of 14 amino acids. Trimming pared 4 bases from V and 9 bases from J, leaving 14 bases between. The CDR3 DNA reads as TGTGCCAGCAGCAAACAGGGAGTATTTTCACCCCTCCACTTT. Translating it yields CASSKQGVFSPLHF.

V is TRBV18 and J is TRBJ2-3, with D uncertain. V was pared by 3 bases and J by 6 bases, with 16 bases between. The CDR3 has 15 residues. Germline V gives CDR1 KGHSH, CDR2 LQKENI. In DNA form, the CDR3 reads TGTGCCAGCTCACCCCCTAAGGTCTCCGGGGATACGCAGTATTTT. It translates to CASSPPKVSGDTQYF.

The CDR3 loop reads CASGASLSTDTQYF. The CDR3 DNA is TGTGCTAGTGGGGCCTCCCTTAGCACAGATACGCAGTATTTT. The rearrangement uses TRBV12-5 and TRBJ2-3, with no clear D. Per the germline V gene, CDR1 is LGHNT and CDR2 is FRNRAP. V dropped 6 bases and J dropped 0 bases, with 10 bases sitting between them. The CDR3 is made up of 14 amino acids.

This chain joins TRBV28 and TRBJ2-7; D is undetermined. Germline V CDR1 and CDR2: MDHEN, SYDVKM. Trimming removed 6 bases from V and 2 bases from J, with 14 bases in between. CDR3 length: 14 residues. CDR3 sequence reads: CASSPRYPPYEQYF. The CDR3, as DNA: TGTGCCAGCAGCCCAAGATACCCGCCCTACGAGCAGTACTTC.

This clone has a single count. This chain links TRBV11-2 with TRBJ2-2; TRBD2 is a possible D gene (6 bases). The V end was cut by 7 bases, the J end by 7 bases, with 13 bases between. Germline values: CDR1 SGHAT, CDR2 FQNNGV. The CDR3 has 13 residues. In DNA, the CDR3 is TGTGCCAGCAATAGCGGCCCCGGCGGGGAGCTGTTTTTT. Its protein product is CASNSGPGGELFF.

The J gene is TRBJ2-1, the V gene TRBV6-6; the D is unclear. Trimming removed 6 bases at V and 0 bases at J, with 12 bases between. The CDR3 is 15 residues long. Germline CDR1 and CDR2: MNHNY and SVGAGI (reference sequence). CDR3 sequence: CASSLGPSSYNEQFF. The CDR3 region has the DNA TGTGCCAGCAGCCTTGGACCGAGCTCCTACAATGAGCAGTTCTTC.

The chain recombines TRBV6-2 or TRBV6-3 with TRBJ2-5; D unclear. The V gene's germline CDR1 is MNHEY and CDR2 SVGEGT. V was cut by 2 bases and J by 0 bases, with 10 bases left in between. This CDR3 is built from 15 residues. The CDR3 DNA is TGTGCCAGCAGTTACGGCGCGGCCAACCAAGAGACCCAGTACTTC. Amino acids: CASSYGAANQETQYF.

V gene TRBV30 combines with J gene TRBJ2-1, with a weak D call TRBD2 (5 bases). The germline V gene encodes CDR1 GTSNPN and CDR2 SVGIG (reference sequence). The CDR3 sequence is 13 residues long. The ends were cut back, 0 bases at V and 10 bases at J, with 13 bases in the middle. The CDR3: CAWSVFGVAEQFF. CDR3 in DNA: TGTGCCTGGAGTGTATTCGGGGTCGCGGAGCAGTTCTTC.

Judged by abundance, this clone is medium-sized (0.01 to 0.1%). The chain joins TRBV12-5 to TRBJ1-6; 9 bases line up with TRBD1. The J segment lost 7 bases and the V segment lost 3 bases, leaving 7 bases of the junction unmatched. The CDR3 consists of 16 residues. Germline lookup yields CDR1 LGHNT and CDR2 FRNRAP. CDR3 loop: CASGFGRTGGNSPLHF. CDR3 in DNA: TGTGCTAGTGGTTTTGGCCGCACAGGGGGCAATTCACCCCTCCACTTT. Full variable domain (missing parts from reference TRBV12-5 and TRBJ1-6): DARVTQTPRHKVTEMGQEVTMRCQPILGHNTVFWYRQTMMQGLELLAYFRNRAPLDDSGMPKDRFSAEMPDATLATLKIQPSEPRDSAVYFCASGFGRTGGNSPLHFGNGTRLTVT.

This chain connects TRBV7-9 to TRBJ2-6; TRBD1 agrees at 9 bases. Germline loops: CDR1 SEHNR, CDR2 FQNEAQ (reference sequence). CDR3 length equals 17 residues. The ends lost 6 bases at V and 2 bases at J; junction bases unmatched: 8. The CDR3 region is CASRSGQGTTGANVLTF. The CDR3, as DNA: TGTGCCAGCAGGTCCGGACAGGGGACTACTGGGGCCAACGTCCTGACTTTC.

This clone has a handful of counts. The rearrangement links TRBV11-2 to TRBJ2-5; 8 bases fit TRBD1. V lost 5 bases to trimming and J lost 1 base; unmatched junction nucleotides: 12. CDR3 length equals 17 residues. Germline V gene data show CDR1 as SGHAT and CDR2 as FQNNGV. CDR3 sequence (DNA): TGTGCCAGCAGCCTTACCCCACAGGACAGGGTCCAAGAGACCCAGTACTTC. Protein sequence: CASSLTPQDRVQETQYF.

The CDR3 is CASSLRLADYEQYF. DNA for the CDR3: TGTGCCAGCAGCCTGAGACTAGCGGATTACGAGCAGTACTTC. V and J are TRBV28 and TRBJ2-7, with TRBD2 matching 9 bases. Looked up from germline, CDR1 is MDHEN and CDR2 is SYDVKM. The ends lost 6 bases at V and 4 bases at J; junction bases unmatched: 7. The CDR3 length is 14 residues.

The V gene is TRBV7-3, the J gene TRBJ2-3; the D gene is possibly TRBD2 (6 bases). The ends were cut back, 5 bases at V and 1 base at J, with 16 bases in the middle. The CDR3 sequence is 16 residues long. The V gene's germline CDR1 is SGHTA and CDR2 FQGTGA. In DNA form, the CDR3 reads TGTGCCAGCAGCCCCTTCCTTGGCGGGGGCACAGATACGCAGTATTTT. It yields the protein CASSPFLGGGTDTQYF.

V gene TRBV5-1 combines with J gene TRBJ2-3; 12 positions agree with TRBD2. The CDR3 is made up of 16 amino acids. The J segment lost 2 bases and the V segment lost 3 bases, leaving 4 bases of the junction unmatched. Germline V CDR1 and CDR2: SGHRS, YFSETQ. In DNA, the CDR3 is TGCGCCAGCAGCTCGCGGACTAGCGGGATCACAGATACGCAGTATTTT. This encodes CASSSRTSGITDTQYF.

On this clone: The germline gene is not matched at one end of the junction; a read error may be the cause. The chain is built from TRBV9 and TRBJ2-7, with 11 bases that match TRBD2. The CDR3 has 16 residues. Germline V gene sequence: CDR1 SGDLS, CDR2 YYNGEE. CDR3: CASSSGGASGRPEKYF. In nucleotides, the CDR3 is TGTGCCAGCAGCTCCGGGGGGGCTAGCGGGAGGCCCGAGAAGTACTTC.

The chain joins TRBV12-3 or TRBV12-4 to TRBJ1-5; D is ambiguous. The CDR3 runs to 13 residues. Trimming pared 3 bases from V and 4 bases from J, leaving 7 bases between. DNA for the CDR3: TGTGCCAGCAGTTTTGGAGGGAATCAGCCCCAGCATTTT. It codes for CASSFGGNQPQHF.

CDR3 in amino acids: CASSYEDRGQPQHF. CDR3 coding DNA: TGTGCCAGCAGTTACGAGGACAGGGGGCAGCCCCAGCATTTT. The rearrangement joins TRBV6-6 to TRBJ1-5, with TRBD1 identical over 10 bases. Trimming removed 2 bases from V and 7 bases from J; junction bases left unmatched: 2. The CDR3 is 14 amino acids. Germline V gene sequence: CDR1 MNHNY, CDR2 SVGAGI (reference sequence).

The rearrangement uses TRBV7-2 and TRBJ2-7, with TRBD2 matching over 10 bases. Germline-derived CDR1 and CDR2 are SGHTA and FQGNSA. With 8 bases clipped from V and 3 bases from J, the junction kept 7 bases outside the gene matches. The CDR3 spans 14 residues. The CDR3 coding sequence is TGTGCCAGCGTTAGGACTAGCGGAAACTACGAGCAGTACTTC. It yields the protein CASVRTSGNYEQYF.

The CDR3 DNA reads as TGTGCCAGCAGTTTAGGGTCGGCCCAGTACTTC. Translated, it gives CASSLGSAQYF. The chain joins TRBV27 to TRBJ2-5; D is unclear. V was trimmed by 2 bases and J by 9 bases, leaving 7 bases between them. The CDR3 length is 11 residues. Germline V gene lookup returns CDR1 MNHEY and CDR2 SMNVEV (reference sequence).

The chain joins TRBV6-5 to TRBJ2-2; D gene unclear. This CDR3 is 15 amino acids long. Deletions cut 5 bases from V and 3 bases from J, with 13 bases between. The germline gives CDR1 MNHEY, CDR2 SVGAGI. The chain's CDR3 is CASSPGPGYTGELFF. The CDR3 coding sequence is TGTGCCAGCAGTCCTGGGCCAGGTTACACCGGGGAGCTGTTTTTT.

A single count supports this clone. The V call is TRBV5-1, the J call TRBJ2-2, with D unclear. The germline gives CDR1 SGHRS, CDR2 YFSETQ. V was cut by 0 bases and J by 0 bases, with 9 bases left in between. The CDR3 extends over 16 amino acids. The CDR3 DNA is TGCGCCAGCAGCTTGGTGGGTGGGGCGAACACCGGGGAGCTGTTTTTT. Its translation: CASSLVGGANTGELFF. The entire variable domain, with the rest obtained from reference TRBV5-1 and TRBJ2-2, is as follows: KAGVTQTPRYLIKTRGQQVTLSCSPISGHRSVSWYQQTPGQGLQFLFEYFSETQRNKGNFPGRFSGRQFSNSRSEMNVSTLELGDSALYLCASSLVGGANTGELFFGEGSRLTVL.